A selection of T cell receptor beta chains follows, all from one sample in a study of blood T cell repertoires in COVID-19. Libraries were prepared by immunoSEQ multiplex PCR; TCRdb keeps only in-frame clonotypes and omits some of them. This repertoire shows more than 30,000 clones, 70% to 90% found once; its top ten account for 10% to 15%. What was sequenced was peripheral blood. Receptors originate from a man in his sixties with active COVID-19. Both conserved end residues are part of each CDR3.

>15|TRBV18|TRBJ2-5
CASSPGARRQETQYF
>14|TRBV20-1|TRBJ2-3
CSASGAPPQDTQYF
>16|TRBV5-1|TRBJ1-6
CASSLAGTGTHSPLHF
>13|TRBV10-3|TRBJ2-7
CAIREGQGDEQYF
>16|TRBV11-2|TRBJ2-3
CASSLGTSGTADTQYF
>16|TRBV7-9|TRBJ2-7
CASSFGLTSGEYEQYF
>11|TRBV20-1|TRBJ1-1
CSISGETEAFF
>18|TRBV19|TRBJ2-7
CASSIRGASGSHAYEQYF
>13|TRBV5-1|TRBJ2-1
CASSLGISAEQFF
>12|TRBV21-1|TRBJ1-2
CASLDRRCGYTF
>16|TRBV15|TRBJ2-5
CATSRDYASGEETQYF
>17|TRBV7-2|TRBJ2-1
CASSLVPGLAVYNEQFF
>14|TRBV19|TRBJ1-4
CASRGQGVNEKLFF
>20|TRBV19|TRBJ1-2
CASSPNTAGTGRYKEYGYTF
>15|TRBV6-5|TRBJ2-6
CASSLGQDGANVLTF
>14|TRBV6-5|TRBJ2-2
CASRPTGRYRELFF
>14|TRBV5-1|TRBJ2-3
CASSTWTNTDTQYF
>14|TRBV11-2|TRBJ2-3
CASSLLRGGDTQYF
>14|TRBV5-6|TRBJ1-1
CASSLIGVEAEAFF
>15|TRBV6-5|TRBJ2-3
CASRGGAPRTDTQYF
>15|TRBV7-9|TRBJ2-3
CAGRETSGPSDTQYF
>14|TRBV6-5|TRBJ2-5
CASLSTGNQETQYF
>14|TRBV19|TRBJ1-1
CASSMIGRGAEAFF
>15|TRBV2|TRBJ1-5
CASSEEAGGNQPQHF
>16|TRBV2|TRBJ2-6
CASSRDRGSGANVLTF
>14|TRBV7-9|TRBJ1-2
CASSLVEASYGYTF
>16|TRBV2|TRBJ2-2
CASSEEAVSNTGELFF
>17|TRBV7-3|TRBJ2-2
CASSLTEGGARTGELFF
>18|TRBV3-1/TRBV3-2|TRBJ1-2
CASSQDILGGVEGYGYTF
>15|TRBV7-2|TRBJ2-7
CASSLVTGGSYEQYF
>13|TRBV24-1|TRBJ2-1
CATSGLVSSEQFF
>13|TRBV27|TRBJ2-1
CASRQQGYNEQFF
>18|TRBV11-2|TRBJ2-2
CASSRLAYTYKNTGELFF
>12|TRBV5-4|TRBJ1-1
CASSSRGTEAFF
>14|TRBV29-1|TRBJ2-7
CSVQGGTVSYEQYF
>15|TRBV9|TRBJ2-1
CASGSGRAAYNEQFF
>15|TRBV7-2|TRBJ2-1
CASSPAASFGNEQFF
>15|TRBV4-1|TRBJ1-4
CASSPHIATNEKLFF
>14|TRBV18|TRBJ1-5
CASSPQGDNQPQHF
>15|TRBV4-1|TRBJ2-7
CASSQDRGGSHEQYF
>13|TRBV12-3/TRBV12-4|TRBJ2-7
CASSPRGTYEQYF